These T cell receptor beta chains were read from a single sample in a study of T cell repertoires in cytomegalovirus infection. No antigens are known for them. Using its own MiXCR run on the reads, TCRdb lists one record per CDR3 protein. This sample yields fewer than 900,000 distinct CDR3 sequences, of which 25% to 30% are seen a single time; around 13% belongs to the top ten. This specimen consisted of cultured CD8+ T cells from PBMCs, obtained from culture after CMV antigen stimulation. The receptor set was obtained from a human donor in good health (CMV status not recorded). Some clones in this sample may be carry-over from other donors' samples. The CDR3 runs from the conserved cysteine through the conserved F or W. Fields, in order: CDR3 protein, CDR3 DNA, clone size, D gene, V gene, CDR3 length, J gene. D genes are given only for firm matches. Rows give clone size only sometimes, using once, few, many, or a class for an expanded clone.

CDR3 protein: CASTVWKFNTEAFF
CDR3 DNA: TGTGCCAGCACGGTCTGGAAGTTTAACACTGAAGCTTTCTTT
clone size: -
D gene: -
V gene: TRBV6-6
CDR3 length: 14
J gene: TRBJ1-1

CDR3 protein: CASSEGQAEWDTQYF
CDR3 DNA: TGTGCCAGCAGCGAGGGACAGGCGGAGTGGGATACGCAGTATTTT
clone size: -
D gene: TRBD1
V gene: TRBV7-9
CDR3 length: 15
J gene: TRBJ2-3

CDR3 protein: CASSFTGDLETQYF
CDR3 DNA: TGTGCCAGCAGTTTTACAGGGGACCTGGAGACCCAGTACTTC
clone size: -
D gene: TRBD1
V gene: TRBV27
CDR3 length: 14
J gene: TRBJ2-5

CDR3 protein: CSVEEDLAGGTTDTQYF
CDR3 DNA: TGCAGCGTTGAAGAAGACCTAGCGGGGGGCACCACAGATACGCAGTATTTT
clone size: -
D gene: TRBD2
V gene: TRBV29-1
CDR3 length: 17
J gene: TRBJ2-3

CDR3 protein: CASSLGQGEPQHF
CDR3 DNA: TGTGCCAGCAGCTTGGGACAGGGGGAGCCCCAGCATTTT
clone size: few
D gene: TRBD1
V gene: TRBV7-2
CDR3 length: 13
J gene: TRBJ1-5

CDR3 protein: CASSLNWGGGLSYEQYF
CDR3 DNA: TGTGCCAGCAGTTTAAATTGGGGAGGGGGCCTCTCCTACGAGCAGTACTTC
clone size: -
D gene: -
V gene: TRBV27
CDR3 length: 17
J gene: TRBJ2-7

CDR3 protein: CASSLRGDKNIQYF
CDR3 DNA: TGTGCCAGCAGCTTGAGGGGTGACAAAAACATTCAGTACTTC
clone size: few
D gene: -
V gene: TRBV13
CDR3 length: 14
J gene: TRBJ2-4

CDR3 protein: CASSEGSGGPNEQFF
CDR3 DNA: TGTGCCAGCAGTGAGGGGAGCGGGGGGCCAAATGAGCAGTTCTTC
clone size: -
D gene: TRBD2
V gene: TRBV27
CDR3 length: 15
J gene: TRBJ2-1

CDR3 protein: CASSLGAETHF
CDR3 DNA: TGTGCCAGCAGCTTAGGGGCAGAAACCCACTTT
clone size: many
D gene: -
V gene: TRBV7-8
CDR3 length: 11
J gene: TRBJ1-6

CDR3 protein: CASSGPPGQGRQNIQYF
CDR3 DNA: TGTGCCAGCAGTGGCCCCCCGGGACAGGGACGGCAAAACATTCAGTACTTC
clone size: -
D gene: TRBD1
V gene: TRBV2
CDR3 length: 17
J gene: TRBJ2-4

CDR3 protein: CASSLRRGPYNEQFF
CDR3 DNA: TGTGCCAGCAGCTTACGCAGGGGCCCATACAATGAGCAGTTCTTC
clone size: few
D gene: -
V gene: TRBV7-6
CDR3 length: 15
J gene: TRBJ2-1

CDR3 protein: CAITKDIHREAFF
CDR3 DNA: TGTGCCATCACAAAAGATATTCACAGGGAAGCGTTCTTC
clone size: many
D gene: -
V gene: TRBV6-2/TRBV6-3
CDR3 length: 13
J gene: TRBJ2-1

CDR3 protein: CASSQGQGIGGYTF
CDR3 DNA: TGTGCCAGCAGCCAGGGACAGGGGATAGGGGGCTACACCTTC
clone size: many
D gene: TRBD1
V gene: TRBV7-8
CDR3 length: 14
J gene: TRBJ1-2

CDR3 protein: CASSQTGSHYGYTF
CDR3 DNA: TGTGCCAGCAGCCAAACAGGGAGTCACTATGGCTACACCTTC
clone size: -
D gene: -
V gene: TRBV14
CDR3 length: 14
J gene: TRBJ1-2

CDR3 protein: CASSFRIGSPYNEQFF
CDR3 DNA: TGTGCCAGCAGTTTTAGGATTGGTTCTCCCTACAATGAGCAGTTCTTC
clone size: -
D gene: -
V gene: TRBV28
CDR3 length: 16
J gene: TRBJ2-1

CDR3 protein: CASSLGRGNTIYF
CDR3 DNA: TGTGCCAGCAGCTTAGGCCGGGGAAACACCATATATTTT
clone size: few
D gene: -
V gene: TRBV11-2
CDR3 length: 13
J gene: TRBJ1-3

CDR3 protein: CSARTASTDTQYF
CDR3 DNA: TGCAGTGCCAGGACGGCTAGCACAGATACGCAGTATTTT
clone size: few
D gene: -
V gene: TRBV20-1
CDR3 length: 13
J gene: TRBJ2-3

CDR3 protein: CASSPRRPGSTDTQYF
CDR3 DNA: TGTGCCAGCAGCCCCAGACGACCAGGTAGCACAGATACGCAGTATTTT
clone size: -
D gene: -
V gene: TRBV7-9
CDR3 length: 16
J gene: TRBJ2-3

CDR3 protein: CASRGQSSYNEQFF
CDR3 DNA: TGTGCCAGCAGGGGACAGAGCTCCTACAATGAGCAGTTCTTC
clone size: many
D gene: TRBD1
V gene: TRBV7-9
CDR3 length: 14
J gene: TRBJ2-1

CDR3 protein: CASSPPPGDWTLSPLHF
CDR3 DNA: TGTGCCAGCAGCCCTCCGCCCGGGGACTGGACGCTTTCACCCCTCCACTTT
clone size: few
D gene: -
V gene: TRBV5-6
CDR3 length: 17
J gene: TRBJ1-6

CDR3 protein: CASSYLRGTEAFF
CDR3 DNA: TGTGCCAGCAGTTACCTCAGGGGAACTGAAGCTTTCTTT
clone size: -
D gene: -
V gene: TRBV6-8
CDR3 length: 13
J gene: TRBJ1-1

CDR3 protein: CASRHEEAGRTPLHF
CDR3 DNA: TGTGCCAGCAGGCACGAGGAGGCAGGGCGGACACCCCTCCACTTT
clone size: few
D gene: -
V gene: TRBV5-3
CDR3 length: 15
J gene: TRBJ1-6

CDR3 protein: CASSLVSQGANTGELFF
CDR3 DNA: TGTGCCAGCAGCTTAGTTTCGCAGGGGGCCAACACCGGGGAGCTGTTTTTT
clone size: many
D gene: TRBD1
V gene: TRBV7-8
CDR3 length: 17
J gene: TRBJ2-2

CDR3 protein: CASSEDSGRGAGNTF
CDR3 DNA: TGTGCCAGCAGTGAAGACTCGGGCAGAGGCGCTGGCAACACCTTC
clone size: -
D gene: -
V gene: TRBV6-1
CDR3 length: 15
J gene: TRBJ1-2

CDR3 protein: CASSLGTPFYGYTF
CDR3 DNA: TGTGCCAGCAGCTTGGGTACACCATTCTATGGCTACACCTTC
clone size: -
D gene: -
V gene: TRBV5-6
CDR3 length: 14
J gene: TRBJ1-2

CDR3 protein: CASSPGTSAYEQFF
CDR3 DNA: TGTGCCAGCAGTCCCGGGACTAGTGCCTATGAGCAGTTCTTC
clone size: few
D gene: TRBD2
V gene: TRBV6-5
CDR3 length: 14
J gene: TRBJ2-1

CDR3 protein: CASSGRTEAFF
CDR3 DNA: TGTGCCAGCAGCGGCCGAACTGAAGCTTTCTTT
clone size: few
D gene: -
V gene: TRBV7-9
CDR3 length: 11
J gene: TRBJ1-1

CDR3 protein: CASSPPSVGVLDTEAFF
CDR3 DNA: TGTGCCAGCAGCCCCCCCTCGGTGGGGGTTTTGGACACTGAAGCTTTCTTT
clone size: -
D gene: -
V gene: TRBV7-9
CDR3 length: 17
J gene: TRBJ1-1

CDR3 protein: CASSQESGGYVSSYNEQFF
CDR3 DNA: TGCGCCAGCAGCCAAGAAAGTGGCGGATACGTAAGCTCCTACAATGAGCAGTTCTTC
clone size: -
D gene: -
V gene: TRBV4-3
CDR3 length: 19
J gene: TRBJ2-1

CDR3 protein: CASSKTPLEQYF
CDR3 DNA: TGTGCCAGCAGCAAGACCCCGCTCGAGCAGTACTTC
clone size: once
D gene: -
V gene: TRBV5-6
CDR3 length: 12
J gene: TRBJ2-7

CDR3 protein: CASSLSTAFLTSGANVLTF
CDR3 DNA: TGTGCCAGCAGCTTGAGCACTGCGTTCCTTACCTCTGGGGCCAACGTCCTGACTTTC
clone size: -
D gene: -
V gene: TRBV5-3
CDR3 length: 19
J gene: TRBJ2-6

CDR3 protein: CASSGDRLNSPLHF
CDR3 DNA: TGTGCCAGCAGTGGGGACAGGCTGAATTCACCCCTCCACTTT
clone size: -
D gene: TRBD1
V gene: TRBV6-1
CDR3 length: 14
J gene: TRBJ1-6

CDR3 protein: CASSLPDRGENTIYF
CDR3 DNA: TGTGCCAGCAGCTTACCCGACAGGGGGGAGAACACCATATATTTT
clone size: few
D gene: TRBD1
V gene: TRBV7-9
CDR3 length: 15
J gene: TRBJ1-3

CDR3 protein: CASSTWSTEAFF
CDR3 DNA: TGTGCCAGTAGTACGTGGAGCACTGAAGCTTTCTTT
clone size: -
D gene: -
V gene: TRBV19
CDR3 length: 12
J gene: TRBJ1-1

CDR3 protein: CASSLPGGRDNEQFF
CDR3 DNA: TGTGCCAGCAGCTTACCGGGGGGCCGGGACAATGAGCAGTTCTTC
clone size: few
D gene: -
V gene: TRBV27
CDR3 length: 15
J gene: TRBJ2-1

CDR3 protein: CASSSRPTSGRPGNTIYF
CDR3 DNA: TGTGCCAGCAGCTCCCGCCCGACCTCGGGACGACCTGGAAACACCATATATTTT
clone size: many
D gene: -
V gene: TRBV7-2
CDR3 length: 18
J gene: TRBJ1-3

CDR3 protein: CASISDWDGNGYTF
CDR3 DNA: TGTGCCAGCATATCGGACTGGGATGGAAATGGCTACACCTTC
clone size: -
D gene: -
V gene: TRBV12-3/TRBV12-4
CDR3 length: 14
J gene: TRBJ1-2

CDR3 protein: CASRTFGEKLFF
CDR3 DNA: TGTGCCAGCCGAACGTTTGGGGAAAAACTGTTTTTT
clone size: many
D gene: -
V gene: TRBV7-9
CDR3 length: 12
J gene: TRBJ1-4

CDR3 protein: CASSFSPIEPQHF
CDR3 DNA: TGTGCCAGCAGCTTTTCCCCGATCGAGCCCCAGCATTTT
clone size: few
D gene: -
V gene: TRBV7-6
CDR3 length: 13
J gene: TRBJ1-5

CDR3 protein: CASSYEGNWLNSPLHF
CDR3 DNA: TGTGCCAGCAGTTACGAGGGGAACTGGCTGAATTCACCCCTCCACTTT
clone size: -
D gene: -
V gene: TRBV6-5
CDR3 length: 16
J gene: TRBJ1-6

CDR3 protein: CASSTAGGQETQYF
CDR3 DNA: TGTGCCAGCAGCACCGCGGGGGGCCAAGAGACCCAGTACTTC
clone size: many
D gene: TRBD2
V gene: TRBV11-2
CDR3 length: 14
J gene: TRBJ2-5

CDR3 protein: CASSPERLAGRETQYF
CDR3 DNA: TGTGCCAGCAGCCCCGAGAGGCTAGCGGGGAGGGAGACCCAGTACTTC
clone size: -
D gene: TRBD2
V gene: TRBV7-2
CDR3 length: 16
J gene: TRBJ2-5

CDR3 protein: CASSNRDRGGETQYF
CDR3 DNA: TGTGCCAGCAGCAACCGGGACAGGGGGGGAGAGACCCAGTACTTC
clone size: few
D gene: TRBD1
V gene: TRBV11-2
CDR3 length: 15
J gene: TRBJ2-5

CDR3 protein: CASNVVGRGGDEQFF
CDR3 DNA: TGTGCCAGCAACGTGGTGGGCAGGGGAGGAGATGAGCAGTTCTTC
clone size: -
D gene: -
V gene: TRBV27
CDR3 length: 15
J gene: TRBJ2-1

CDR3 protein: CASSQRDRAPNTEAFF
CDR3 DNA: TGTGCCAGCAGCCAACGCGACCGGGCCCCGAACACTGAAGCTTTCTTT
clone size: -
D gene: -
V gene: TRBV6-5
CDR3 length: 16
J gene: TRBJ1-1

CDR3 protein: CASSPYDIGVEAFF
CDR3 DNA: TGTGCCAGCAGTCCGTACGATATCGGGGTTGAAGCTTTCTTT
clone size: -
D gene: -
V gene: TRBV6-6
CDR3 length: 14
J gene: TRBJ1-1

CDR3 protein: CASSTPSGGSWTEAFF
CDR3 DNA: TGTGCCAGCAGCACCCCTTCGGGGGGCTCATGGACTGAAGCTTTCTTT
clone size: -
D gene: -
V gene: TRBV7-6
CDR3 length: 16
J gene: TRBJ1-1

CDR3 protein: CASTDLERGSDTQYF
CDR3 DNA: TGTGCCAGCACCGACTTGGAGCGGGGGAGCGATACGCAGTATTTT
clone size: -
D gene: TRBD2
V gene: TRBV27
CDR3 length: 15
J gene: TRBJ2-3

CDR3 protein: CASSSKYRDRGGADYNEQFF
CDR3 DNA: TGTGCCAGCAGTAGTAAATACCGGGACAGAGGGGGGGCCGACTACAATGAGCAGTTCTTC
clone size: few
D gene: -
V gene: TRBV6-2/TRBV6-3
CDR3 length: 20
J gene: TRBJ2-1

CDR3 protein: CASSARDGPNQPQHF
CDR3 DNA: TGTGCCAGCAGCGCAAGGGACGGCCCCAATCAACCCCAGCATTTT
clone size: once
D gene: -
V gene: TRBV9
CDR3 length: 15
J gene: TRBJ1-5

CDR3 protein: CASSSLPPNTEAFF
CDR3 DNA: TGTGCCAGCAGTTCTCTGCCCCCGAACACTGAAGCTTTCTTT
clone size: -
D gene: -
V gene: TRBV7-6
CDR3 length: 14
J gene: TRBJ1-1

CDR3 protein: CASRGAGTGGFYEQYF
CDR3 DNA: TGTGCCAGCAGGGGAGCCGGGACAGGGGGCTTCTACGAGCAGTACTTC
clone size: few
D gene: TRBD1
V gene: TRBV7-9
CDR3 length: 16
J gene: TRBJ2-7

CDR3 protein: CASRVDRMDTF
CDR3 DNA: TGTGCCAGCAGGGTAGACAGGATGGACACCTTC
clone size: -
D gene: -
V gene: TRBV2
CDR3 length: 11
J gene: TRBJ1-2

CDR3 protein: CASTRQQGNYGYTF
CDR3 DNA: TGTGCCAGCACCCGACAGCAGGGGAACTATGGCTACACCTTC
clone size: -
D gene: -
V gene: TRBV12-3/TRBV12-4
CDR3 length: 14
J gene: TRBJ1-2

CDR3 protein: CASSYSTGFKGGYTF
CDR3 DNA: TGTGCCAGCAGTTACTCGACAGGATTCAAAGGAGGCTACACCTTC
clone size: -
D gene: -
V gene: TRBV6-5
CDR3 length: 15
J gene: TRBJ1-2

CDR3 protein: CASSARGVTYEQYF
CDR3 DNA: TGTGCCAGCAGCGCAAGGGGGGTCACCTACGAGCAGTACTTC
clone size: -
D gene: -
V gene: TRBV28
CDR3 length: 14
J gene: TRBJ2-7

CDR3 protein: CASSHGQVGGSGAFF
CDR3 DNA: TGTGCCAGCAGCCATGGACAGGTGGGAGGTAGTGGAGCTTTCTTT
clone size: few
D gene: TRBD1
V gene: TRBV7-2
CDR3 length: 15
J gene: TRBJ1-1

CDR3 protein: CASSTYDRGVTGELFF
CDR3 DNA: TGTGCCAGCAGTACATACGACAGGGGCGTCACCGGGGAGCTGTTTTTT
clone size: many
D gene: TRBD1
V gene: TRBV6-1
CDR3 length: 16
J gene: TRBJ2-2

CDR3 protein: CASSQAGAADEQFF
CDR3 DNA: TGTGCCAGCAGCCAAGCCGGGGCAGCCGATGAGCAGTTCTTC
clone size: few
D gene: -
V gene: TRBV4-2
CDR3 length: 14
J gene: TRBJ2-1